The present entry profiles one TCR beta chain with its context. The sample comes from a study of cytomegalovirus exposure and HLA in healthy donors. Amplification used 60 Vbeta primers and 13 Jbeta primers. Generated by immunoSEQ multiplex PCR, the TCRdb table keeps only in-frame clones and is missing some. Altogether about 120,000 clones are present, approximately 79% being singletons, with the ten largest covering 2.1%. This receptor was taken from a man aged 30 to 45 in good health and CMV-seronegative. The material sequenced was PBMCs.

In DNA, the CDR3 is TGTGCCAGCAGTTTTCCGGGTAATGAAAAACTGTTTTTT. This sequence encodes CASSFPGNEKLFF. The J gene is TRBJ1-4, the V gene TRBV28; D is uncertain. The CDR3 consists of 13 residues. Trimming removed 3 bases from V and 4 bases from J, with 6 bases in between. Germline V gives CDR1 MDHEN, CDR2 SYDVKM.